This TCR beta chain appears in the sequencing data of a study of blood T cell repertoires in COVID-19. Data came from immunoSEQ multiplex PCR; TCRdb stores just in-frame clones and leaves some out. Of some 200,000 clones in the sample, about nine tenths are singletons; the top ten hold 7% to 9%. Assignment of participants to cohorts was predicated upon participant-reported clinical history. The germline CDR1 and CDR2 sequences are SGDLS and YYNGEE. V was pared by 3 bases and J by 10 bases, with 3 bases of the junction left unmatched. The CDR3 extends over 13 amino acids. The chain links TRBV9 to TRBJ2-1; 11 bases line up with TRBD2. The source of this sequence is a man aged 30 to 39 in a cohort exposed to, infected with or recovered from COVID-19 (not recorded which). The sample comprised PBMCs or T cells enriched from blood (not recorded which). The chain's CDR3 is CASSAGLAEEQFF. CDR3 DNA sequence: TGTGCCAGCAGCGCGGGACTAGCGGAAGAGCAGTTCTTC.